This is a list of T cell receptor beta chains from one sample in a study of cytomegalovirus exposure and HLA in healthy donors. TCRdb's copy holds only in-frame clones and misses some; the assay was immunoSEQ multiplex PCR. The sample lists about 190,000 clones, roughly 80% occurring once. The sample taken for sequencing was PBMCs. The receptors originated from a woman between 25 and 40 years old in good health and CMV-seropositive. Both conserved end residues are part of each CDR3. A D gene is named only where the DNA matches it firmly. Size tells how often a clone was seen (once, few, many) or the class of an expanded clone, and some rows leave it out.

CDR3nt: TGTGCCAGCAGTGAAGAAGGGGCAAGGAATCAGCCCCAGCATTTT; CDR3aa: CASSEEGARNQPQHF; d_gene: .; v_gene: TRBV6-1; j_gene: TRBJ1-5; abundance: .
CDR3nt: TGTGCCGGGTCCCGGGACAGGGGCAGAGGCTACACCTTC; CDR3aa: CAGSRDRGRGYTF; d_gene: TRBD1; v_gene: TRBV28; j_gene: TRBJ1-2; abundance: .
CDR3nt: TGTGCCATCAGTGAGTCATCCGGGAAAGGACTAGCGGGAAGGGAGACCCAGTACTTC; CDR3aa: CAISESSGKGLAGRETQYF; d_gene: TRBD2; v_gene: TRBV10-3; j_gene: TRBJ2-5; abundance: .
CDR3nt: TGTGCCAGCAGCTTAACTTTACTGCCCCGTGAGACCCAGTACTTC; CDR3aa: CASSLTLLPRETQYF; d_gene: .; v_gene: TRBV7-8; j_gene: TRBJ2-5; abundance: .
CDR3nt: TGTGCCAGCAGTTCGGGGGACAGGGGCGGGTTCGGCTACACCTTC; CDR3aa: CASSSGDRGGFGYTF; d_gene: TRBD1; v_gene: TRBV6-6; j_gene: TRBJ1-2; abundance: .
CDR3nt: TGTGCCAGCAGTCCCCGGATCAACACAGGGTCGGATAATTCACCCCTCCACTTT; CDR3aa: CASSPRINTGSDNSPLHF; d_gene: .; v_gene: TRBV2; j_gene: TRBJ1-6; abundance: .
CDR3nt: TGTGCCAGCAGCCAACTAGGGGCGGGAACCGGGGAGCTGTTTTTT; CDR3aa: CASSQLGAGTGELFF; d_gene: .; v_gene: TRBV7-2; j_gene: TRBJ2-2; abundance: .
CDR3nt: TGCGCCAGCAGCCTTGGGACTAACCCCGGGGAGCTGTTTTTT; CDR3aa: CASSLGTNPGELFF; d_gene: TRBD2; v_gene: TRBV5-1; j_gene: TRBJ2-2; abundance: .
CDR3nt: TGTGCCAGCAGCAAGGGACAGGGAGAGGCAGAGACCCAGTACTTC; CDR3aa: CASSKGQGEAETQYF; d_gene: TRBD1; v_gene: TRBV7-9; j_gene: TRBJ2-5; abundance: .
CDR3nt: TGTGCCAGCAGCAGACTAGTGGGGCAGTATTTT; CDR3aa: CASSRLVGQYF; d_gene: .; v_gene: TRBV7-9; j_gene: TRBJ2-3; abundance: .
CDR3nt: TGCGCCAGCAGCCTACTGGGGACAGGGGGTTACAATGAGCAGTTCTTC; CDR3aa: CASSLLGTGGYNEQFF; d_gene: TRBD1; v_gene: TRBV5-1; j_gene: TRBJ2-1; abundance: .
CDR3nt: TGCAGTGCTCCCCTGACAGATACGCAGTATTTT; CDR3aa: CSAPLTDTQYF; d_gene: .; v_gene: TRBV20-1; j_gene: TRBJ2-3; abundance: .
CDR3nt: TGTGCCAGCACCAAGTCCAGGGGGCTTGACTATGGCTACACCTTC; CDR3aa: CASTKSRGLDYGYTF; d_gene: TRBD1; v_gene: TRBV5-6; j_gene: TRBJ1-2; abundance: .
CDR3nt: TGTGCCAGCAGCCGCACACTAGCGGGGGGCACAGATACGCAGTATTTT; CDR3aa: CASSRTLAGGTDTQYF; d_gene: TRBD2; v_gene: TRBV4-2; j_gene: TRBJ2-3; abundance: .
CDR3nt: TGCACCAGCAGCCAATCTTTGGCTCCTCACAAGAATACGCAGTATTTT; CDR3aa: CTSSQSLAPHKNTQYF; d_gene: .; v_gene: TRBV1; j_gene: TRBJ2-3; abundance: .
CDR3nt: TGTGCCAGCAGCTTGGTCAGTAATGAAAAACTGTTTTTT; CDR3aa: CASSLVSNEKLFF; d_gene: .; v_gene: TRBV5-6; j_gene: TRBJ1-4; abundance: .
CDR3nt: TGTGCCAGCAGCCCTAGTTGGGACAGGGAGGGTTACGAGCAGTACTTC; CDR3aa: CASSPSWDREGYEQYF; d_gene: TRBD1; v_gene: TRBV28; j_gene: TRBJ2-7; abundance: .
CDR3nt: TGTGCCAGCAGTTCTCCGGGACTAAAGGGGGGTCAGCCCCAGCATTTT; CDR3aa: CASSSPGLKGGQPQHF; d_gene: .; v_gene: TRBV28; j_gene: TRBJ1-5; abundance: .
CDR3nt: TGTGCCAGCAGTACCGGACAGAGAGAAAAACTGTTTTTT; CDR3aa: CASSTGQREKLFF; d_gene: .; v_gene: TRBV27; j_gene: TRBJ1-4; abundance: .
CDR3nt: TGTGCCAGCGACAGGCGGTTGAACACTGAAGCTTTCTTT; CDR3aa: CASDRRLNTEAFF; d_gene: .; v_gene: TRBV2; j_gene: TRBJ1-1; abundance: .
CDR3nt: TGTGCCAGCAGCAGGGGGCGTACTGGCTACACCTTC; CDR3aa: CASSRGRTGYTF; d_gene: TRBD1; v_gene: TRBV7-9; j_gene: TRBJ1-2; abundance: .
CDR3nt: TGTGCCAGCTTTCCTGGGCGGGGGCGAAACAATGAGCAGTTCTTC; CDR3aa: CASFPGRGRNNEQFF; d_gene: .; v_gene: TRBV2; j_gene: TRBJ2-1; abundance: .
CDR3nt: TGTGCCAGCAGAGCCACTAGCGGGGGCCACCGGGAGCTGTTTTTT; CDR3aa: CASRATSGGHRELFF; d_gene: TRBD2; v_gene: TRBV6-1; j_gene: TRBJ2-2; abundance: .
CDR3nt: TGTGCCAGTAGTATCGGCGGCTCTGGGGCCAACGTCCTGACTTTC; CDR3aa: CASSIGGSGANVLTF; d_gene: .; v_gene: TRBV19; j_gene: TRBJ2-6; abundance: .
CDR3nt: TGTGCCAGCAGTCGGACAGGGGGCGCCGGCAAAAACATTCAGTACTTC; CDR3aa: CASSRTGGAGKNIQYF; d_gene: TRBD1; v_gene: TRBV7-3; j_gene: TRBJ2-4; abundance: .
CDR3nt: TGTGCCAGCAGCTCGATTACAACCCAAGAGACCCAGTACTTC; CDR3aa: CASSSITTQETQYF; d_gene: .; v_gene: TRBV7-6; j_gene: TRBJ2-5; abundance: .
CDR3nt: TGTGCCAGCAGACTAGCGGATGAGCAGTTCTTC; CDR3aa: CASRLADEQFF; d_gene: TRBD2; v_gene: TRBV25-1; j_gene: TRBJ2-1; abundance: .
CDR3nt: TGCGCCAGCAGCGCGAACAGGGGGGGAAGTGAAAAACTGTTTTTT; CDR3aa: CASSANRGGSEKLFF; d_gene: TRBD1; v_gene: TRBV5-1; j_gene: TRBJ1-4; abundance: .
CDR3nt: TGTGCCAGCAGGGGGGACAGGCGCATGAACACTGAAGCTTTCTTT; CDR3aa: CASRGDRRMNTEAFF; d_gene: TRBD1; v_gene: TRBV27; j_gene: TRBJ1-1; abundance: few
CDR3nt: TGTGCCAGCAAGGTGGGGGGTGGGGCGGAGGGCTACACCTTC; CDR3aa: CASKVGGGAEGYTF; d_gene: .; v_gene: TRBV6-5; j_gene: TRBJ1-2; abundance: .
CDR3nt: TGTGCCAGCAGTATTAGCGGGGGGGCAGATACGCAGTATTTT; CDR3aa: CASSISGGADTQYF; d_gene: TRBD2; v_gene: TRBV6-4; j_gene: TRBJ2-3; abundance: .
CDR3nt: TGTGCCAGCTCACCACAGGGGGCAGAGAACACTGAAGCTTTCTTT; CDR3aa: CASSPQGAENTEAFF; d_gene: TRBD1; v_gene: TRBV18; j_gene: TRBJ1-1; abundance: .
CDR3nt: TGTGCCAGCAGTTACTCGCCTCCCGGGGGGAAAGACATTCAGTACTTC; CDR3aa: CASSYSPPGGKDIQYF; d_gene: TRBD2; v_gene: TRBV6-5; j_gene: TRBJ2-4; abundance: .
CDR3nt: TGTGCCAGCTCATTTGCGGGGGGGCCGGACAATGAGCAGTTCTTC; CDR3aa: CASSFAGGPDNEQFF; d_gene: TRBD2; v_gene: TRBV18; j_gene: TRBJ2-1; abundance: .
CDR3nt: TGTGCCAGCAAGATGGTGCAGTTTGAAGCTTTCTTT; CDR3aa: CASKMVQFEAFF; d_gene: .; v_gene: TRBV2; j_gene: TRBJ1-1; abundance: .
CDR3nt: TGTGCCTGGAGTGTACGGAGGACCGATGGCTACACCTTC; CDR3aa: CAWSVRRTDGYTF; d_gene: .; v_gene: TRBV30; j_gene: TRBJ1-2; abundance: .
CDR3nt: TGTGCCAGCTCATCATCGCGCGGCGAGGCGACCCAGTACTTC; CDR3aa: CASSSSRGEATQYF; d_gene: .; v_gene: TRBV18; j_gene: TRBJ2-5; abundance: .
CDR3nt: TGTGCCAGCAGCGTAGTGGGGGGAGACAATGAAAAACTGTTTTTT; CDR3aa: CASSVVGGDNEKLFF; d_gene: .; v_gene: TRBV9; j_gene: TRBJ1-4; abundance: once